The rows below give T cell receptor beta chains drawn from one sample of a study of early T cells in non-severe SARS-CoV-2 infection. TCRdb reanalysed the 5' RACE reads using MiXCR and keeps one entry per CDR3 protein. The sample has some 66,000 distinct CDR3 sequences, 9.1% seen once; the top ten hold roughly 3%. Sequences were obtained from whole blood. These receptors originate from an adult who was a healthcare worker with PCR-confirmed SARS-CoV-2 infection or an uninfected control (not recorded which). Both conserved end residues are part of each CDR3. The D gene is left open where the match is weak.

CASSESRLALANQYF	TRBV10-2	-	TRBJ2-5
CASRELAKNIQYF	TRBV28	-	TRBJ2-4
CSVESFESDEQFF	TRBV29-1	-	TRBJ2-1
CASSPDRGFTDTQYF	TRBV19	-	TRBJ2-3
CASSSLPASADTQYF	TRBV7-9	-	TRBJ2-3
CASSEMGARAEAFF	TRBV10-2	-	TRBJ1-1
CASSDGGLGADTQYF	TRBV2	TRBD2	TRBJ2-3
CASSVRRDQETQYF	TRBV2	-	TRBJ2-5
CASRETSKYEQYF	TRBV6-5	TRBD2	TRBJ2-7
CASVRATEAFF	TRBV12-3/TRBV12-4	-	TRBJ1-1
CASTPGPGQETQYF	TRBV9	-	TRBJ2-5
CASSLDKGTQYF	TRBV7-9	-	TRBJ2-3
CASRLIYGYTF	TRBV2	-	TRBJ1-2
CSASEQGYTEAFF	TRBV20-1	-	TRBJ1-1
CASRSGLFSDEQFF	TRBV6-1	-	TRBJ2-1
CSASDQSSYNSPLHF	TRBV20-1	-	TRBJ1-6
CASSPAGPRFHLPF	TRBV27	-	TRBJ1-6
CSVGGQGGGSRETQYF	TRBV29-1	TRBD1	TRBJ2-5
CASSPSVRTNTEAFF	TRBV5-5	-	TRBJ1-1
CASRSSGEGRTQYF	TRBV7-2	TRBD2	TRBJ2-3
CASSLGIGDMNTEAFF	TRBV5-1	-	TRBJ1-1
CASSAGSSGAYGELFF	TRBV9	-	TRBJ2-2
CSATRSTQYF	TRBV20-1	-	TRBJ2-3
CASSFRRNTGELFF	TRBV7-6	-	TRBJ2-2
CASSMGLAGSYNEQFF	TRBV12-3/TRBV12-4	TRBD2	TRBJ2-1
CSARDRAPGQFF	TRBV20-1	-	TRBJ2-1
CASSPPLDGYNEQFF	TRBV6-5	-	TRBJ2-1
CASSSDRYTQYF	TRBV7-3	-	TRBJ2-3
CSAENSGLAEGEQYF	TRBV20-1	-	TRBJ2-7
CASTRGTGSLSYEQYF	TRBV30	TRBD1	TRBJ2-7
CASSLGQGITGELFF	TRBV7-7	TRBD1	TRBJ2-2
CASSWDSSGANVLTF	TRBV4-1	TRBD1	TRBJ2-6
CASSYSTGLSSPLHF	TRBV6-5	-	TRBJ1-6
CASSLGQGGFPEAFF	TRBV4-2	TRBD1	TRBJ1-1
CASSQDWDSNQPQHF	TRBV4-3	-	TRBJ1-5
CAWRKQGDVETQYF	TRBV30	TRBD1	TRBJ2-5
CSARQAANTGELFF	TRBV20-1	-	TRBJ2-2
CASSYSWGRAEAFF	TRBV6-5	-	TRBJ1-1
CASSKLRVEGLASNEQFF	TRBV6-2/TRBV6-3	TRBD2	TRBJ2-1
CASSPDTGAGEKLFF	TRBV18	-	TRBJ1-4
CASRPSGTGELFF	TRBV28	-	TRBJ2-2
CASSLDNSPLHF	TRBV7-2	-	TRBJ1-6
CASSLAGVTFF	TRBV6-6	TRBD2	TRBJ2-1
CAISDRTGGEGQYF	TRBV10-3	TRBD1	TRBJ2-7
CASSWTGRAYEQYF	TRBV7-2	-	TRBJ2-7
CASSPAGTSGPYNEQFF	TRBV4-2	TRBD2	TRBJ2-1
CASSQGSSGTTGELFF	TRBV4-2	-	TRBJ2-2
CSVVTGTNTEAFF	TRBV29-1	-	TRBJ1-1
CATSRDGELAGDEQFF	TRBV15	TRBD2	TRBJ2-1
CASSLDGGDGYGYTF	TRBV7-8	-	TRBJ1-2
CSARGQLRAYNEQFF	TRBV20-1	TRBD1	TRBJ2-1
CASTSGGGYSNQPQHF	TRBV12-3/TRBV12-4	TRBD1	TRBJ1-5
CASSTGLAGVETQYF	TRBV7-2	TRBD2	TRBJ2-5